Shown below are 14 T cell receptor beta chains from a single sample sequenced in a study of CD4 T cells in relation to SARS-CoV-2 and coronaviruses. These receptors have no identified antigens. The unexposed donors gave CD4+ T cells in about 2011-2018, prior to COVID-19. After about ten days of culture, CD4+ T cells were isolated. TCRdb keeps only in-frame clones here, not all; method: immunoSEQ multiplex PCR. There are over 25,000 clones in the sample; 76% occur only once, and approximately 14% lies in the top ten. The sequenced sample consisted of CD4+ T cells from PBMCs, cultured in vitro. The origin of the receptors is a human donor in good health.

This clone was observed a few times. This sequence joins TRBV5-1 and TRBJ2-3; 16 nucleotides agree with TRBD2. This CDR3 contains 19 residues. CDR1 is SGHRS and CDR2 is YFSETQ in the germline V gene. The junction had 9 bases not matched to a gene; V was cut back by 2 bases and J by 3 bases. The CDR3, as DNA: TGCGCCAGCAGCTTCTCCGGGACTAGCGGGGGGGCCGGGACAGATACGCAGTATTTT. Translating it yields CASSFSGTSGGAGTDTQYF.

The gene calls are TRBV27 and TRBJ1-2; TRBD1 agrees at 8 bases. The CDR3 runs 15 residues. Germline V lookup: CDR1 MNHEY, CDR2 SMNVEV (reference sequence). The V and J ends lost 4 bases and 8 bases, in that order; junction bases with no gene match: 12. This CDR3 is CASSSQGQAEEGYTF. In DNA, the CDR3 is TGTGCCAGCAGTTCACAGGGACAGGCCGAAGAAGGCTACACCTTC.

The V gene is TRBV7-9, the J gene TRBJ2-2, with D maybe TRBD2 (6 bases). V lost 7 bases, J lost 0 bases, and 15 bases lay in between. Germline-derived CDR1 and CDR2 are SEHNR and FQNEAQ (reference sequence). The CDR3 runs to 16 residues. This CDR3 reads CASNRRGRANTGELFF. In DNA form, the CDR3 reads TGTGCCAGCAACAGGAGGGGCAGGGCGAACACCGGGGAGCTGTTTTTT.

The chain couples TRBV27 to TRBJ2-2; 11 nucleotides align to TRBD2. The ends lost 6 bases at V and 8 bases at J; junction bases unmatched: 11. The CDR3 is made up of 16 amino acids. Germline lookup yields CDR1 MNHEY and CDR2 SMNVEV (reference sequence). The CDR3 DNA follows: TGTGCCAGCAGCCCCCAAGGGACTAGCGGAGGTGGGGAGCTGTTTTTT. Translating gives CASSPQGTSGGGELFF.

CDR3 loop: CAGAGTITGELFF. The DNA of the CDR3 is TGTGCCGGCGCCGGGACGATCACCGGGGAGCTGTTTTTT. V is TRBV21-1 and J is TRBJ2-2. TRBV21-1 is given as a pseudogene. This CDR3 region has 13 residues.

V is TRBV6-1 and J is TRBJ1-4; TRBD1 matches at 8 bases. CDR3 length equals 17 residues. Trimming cost V 3 bases and J 0 bases; bases outside gene matches: 6. CDR1 MNHNS and CDR2 SASEGT come from the germline V gene. CDR3 bases: TGTGCCAGCAGTGACGGTCCACAGGGGGCAACTAATGAAAAACTGTTTTTT. Its translation: CASSDGPQGATNEKLFF.

The chain combines TRBV12-3 or TRBV12-4 with TRBJ2-7; TRBD1 matches at 7 bases. The CDR3 runs 12 residues. The junction had 6 bases not matched to a gene; V was cut back by 5 bases and J by 8 bases. The CDR3: CASSLLQGKQYF. DNA of the CDR3: TGTGCCAGCAGTCTGCTACAGGGGAAGCAGTACTTC.

The rearrangement uses TRBV5-1 and TRBJ2-4; no firm D call. This CDR3 region has 16 residues. V dropped 0 bases and J dropped 0 bases, with 10 bases sitting between them. Germline V gene lookup returns CDR1 SGHRS and CDR2 YFSETQ. The CDR3 DNA reads TGCGCCAGCAGCTTGGGGGCAACCCTAGCCAAAAACATTCAGTACTTC. As protein: CASSLGATLAKNIQYF.

The chain employs TRBV4-3 and TRBJ1-1; tentative D call: TRBD1 (5 bases). CDR1 and CDR2 (germline): LGHNA, YSLEER. CDR3 length: 15 amino acids. Trimming took off 1 base at V and 5 bases at J, with 14 bases between the two ends. The CDR3, as DNA: TGCGCCAGCAGCCAAGTCCTGCAGGGAGGGACTGAAGCTTTCTTT. It translates to CASSQVLQGGTEAFF.

The gene calls are TRBV19 and TRBJ1-1; D unclear. The CDR3 has 14 amino acids. Trimming removed 3 bases at V and 1 base at J, with 9 bases between. Germline V gene lookup returns CDR1 LNHDA and CDR2 SQIVND (reference sequence). In nucleotides, the CDR3 is TGTGCCAGTAGTATTTTGAGAGGGAACACTGAAGCTTTCTTT. As protein: CASSILRGNTEAFF.

A single count supports this clone. The chain joins TRBV20-1 to TRBJ2-5; maybe TRBD2 (6 bases). Looked up from germline, CDR1 is DFQATT and CDR2 is SNEGSKA (reference sequence). The CDR3 is 11 amino acids. V was trimmed by 3 bases and J by 10 bases, leaving 12 bases between them. CDR3 sequence reads: CSASPPGGQYF. The CDR3 bases are TGCAGTGCTAGCCCGCCCGGGGGCCAGTACTTC.

The J gene is TRBJ2-1, the V gene TRBV7-2; TRBD2 matches 11 bases. The J segment lost 7 bases and the V segment lost 1 base, leaving 6 bases of the junction unmatched. Germline V gene data show CDR1 as SGHTA and CDR2 as FQGNSA. CDR3 length: 16 residues. The CDR3 sequence is CASSLDSGGAINEQFF. CDR3 nucleotide sequence: TGTGCCAGCAGCTTAGATAGCGGGGGGGCGATAAATGAGCAGTTCTTC. The whole variable domain, remainder taken from reference TRBV7-2 and TRBJ2-1, is GAGVSQSPSNKVTEKGKDVELRCDPISGHTALYWYRQSLGQGLEFLIYFQGNSAPDKSGLPSDRFSAERTGGSVSTLTIQRTQQEDSAVYLCASSLDSGGAINEQFFGPGTRLTVL.

The chain uses TRBV5-1 and TRBJ2-1; possibly TRBD1 or TRBD2 for D (5 bases each). Germline loops: CDR1 SGHRS, CDR2 YFSETQ. Trimming removed 0 bases at V and 2 bases at J, with 12 bases between. The CDR3 sequence is 16 residues long. CDR3 nucleotides: TGCGCCAGCAGCTTGGCCGGGACCTCAACCTACAATGAGCAGTTCTTC. Residues: CASSLAGTSTYNEQFF.

This chain joins TRBV11-2 and TRBJ1-1; the match to TRBD1 covers 8 bases. Germline V CDR1 and CDR2: SGHAT, FQNNGV. With 7 bases clipped from V and 1 base from J, the junction kept 14 bases outside the gene matches. The CDR3 contains 17 residues. The CDR3 sequence: CASKMGWLDRGNTEAFF. As DNA, the CDR3 is TGTGCCAGCAAAATGGGGTGGTTAGACAGGGGGAACACTGAAGCTTTCTTT.